These T cell receptor beta chains were read from a single sample in a study of OX40 agonist ivuxolimab in advanced cancers. Assay used: immunoSEQ multiplex PCR; TCRdb lists only in-frame clones, some missing. The table records fewer than 80,000 clones, nearly 90% of them present only once. Source: CD4+ or CD8+ T cells sorted from blood, taken in a trial of the OX40 agonist ivuxolimab. The receptors were gathered from an adult with an advanced solid tumor such as melanoma, head and neck, liver or kidney cancer. The CDR3 runs from the conserved cysteine through the conserved F or W. Fields, in order: V gene, J gene, D gene, clone size, CDR3 protein, CDR3 DNA. The D gene is left open where the match is weak. Size is stated for part of the rows, as once, few or many counts, or as a class when the clone is expanded.

TRBV7-9	TRBJ2-7	NA	NA	CASSLGGADEQYF	TGTGCCAGCAGCTTAGGTGGGGCCGACGAGCAGTACTTC
TRBV7-3	TRBJ2-1	TRBD2	few	CASSQVGGRMDEQFF	TGTGCCAGCAGCCAGGTGGGCGGGAGGATGGATGAGCAGTTCTTC
TRBV7-6	TRBJ2-2	NA	NA	CASSFFEDTGELFF	TGTGCCAGCAGCTTCTTCGAGGACACCGGGGAGCTGTTTTTT
TRBV6-5	TRBJ1-1	NA	once	CASSASQGFAEAFF	TGTGCCAGCAGTGCCTCCCAGGGTTTCGCTGAAGCTTTCTTT
TRBV10-3	TRBJ2-1	TRBD2	NA	CAIRSGRVSDEQFF	TGTGCCATCAGGAGCGGGAGGGTTTCGGATGAGCAGTTCTTC
TRBV10-3	TRBJ2-1	NA	NA	CAISEMQGNEQFF	TGTGCCATCAGTGAGATGCAGGGCAATGAGCAGTTCTTC
TRBV4-1	TRBJ1-1	TRBD1	NA	CASRPRQGTEAFF	TGCGCCAGCAGACCTCGACAGGGCACTGAAGCTTTCTTT
TRBV19	TRBJ1-2	NA	NA	CASSILLAPSDGYTF	TGTGCCAGTAGTATATTATTAGCTCCCTCCGATGGCTACACCTTC
TRBV5-4	TRBJ2-7	NA	NA	CASVPQGWAPYEQYF	TGTGCCAGCGTACCTCAGGGTTGGGCGCCCTACGAGCAGTACTTC
TRBV10-2	TRBJ2-5	NA	NA	CASSEVETQYF	TGCGCCAGCAGTGAGGTGGAGACCCAGTACTTC
TRBV2	TRBJ2-1	TRBD2	NA	CASSGGGGYNEQFF	TGTGCCAGCAGTGGCGGGGGGGGATACAATGAGCAGTTCTTC
TRBV11-2	TRBJ2-2	NA	NA	CASSAHRAGATNTGELFF	TGTGCCAGCAGCGCCCATAGAGCCGGGGCGACGAACACCGGGGAGCTGTTTTTT
TRBV5-1	TRBJ2-5	TRBD2	NA	CASSSSGGRQETQYF	TGCGCCAGCAGCAGTAGCGGGGGGCGACAAGAGACCCAGTACTTC
TRBV4-1	TRBJ1-3	NA	NA	CASSQGQLSGNTIYF	TGCGCCAGCAGCCAAGGACAGCTCTCTGGAAACACCATATATTTT
TRBV28	TRBJ2-7	TRBD1	few	CASRPPGQGYEQYF	TGTGCCAGCAGACCCCCGGGACAGGGCTACGAGCAGTACTTC
TRBV7-9	TRBJ1-1	TRBD1	NA	CASSRGTGGFRTEAFF	TGTGCCAGCAGTCGCGGGACAGGGGGCTTTCGGACTGAAGCTTTCTTT
TRBV2	TRBJ2-7	NA	NA	CASMRGSAYEQYF	TGTGCCAGCATGCGGGGTAGTGCGTACGAGCAGTACTTC
TRBV27	TRBJ2-7	NA	NA	CASGYFSYEQYF	TGTGCCAGCGGATACTTCTCCTACGAGCAGTACTTC
TRBV6-1	TRBJ2-7	NA	NA	CASTLQGLTYEQYF	TGTGCCAGCACATTACAGGGACTTACCTACGAGCAGTACTTC
TRBV27	TRBJ2-1	TRBD2	NA	CASRLSSGGYNEQFF	TGTGCCAGCCGCTTATCTAGCGGGGGCTACAATGAGCAGTTCTTC
TRBV7-9	TRBJ1-1	TRBD1	NA	CASSSRTGAEAFF	TGTGCCAGCAGCTCCCGGACAGGGGCTGAAGCTTTCTTT
TRBV6-1	TRBJ1-1	NA	NA	CASSDKTGKDTEAFF	TGTGCCAGCAGTGACAAAACAGGGAAGGACACTGAAGCTTTCTTT
TRBV28	TRBJ1-2	TRBD1	NA	CASRNLKRTGAYGYTF	TGTGCCAGCAGAAATTTGAAAAGGACAGGGGCCTATGGCTACACCTTC
TRBV5-4	TRBJ2-7	TRBD1	NA	CASSLPGQGVEQYF	TGTGCCAGCAGCCTTCCGGGACAGGGAGTCGAGCAGTACTTC
TRBV28	TRBJ1-3	NA	NA	CASSLDSSGNTIYF	TGTGCCAGCAGTTTGGACAGCTCTGGAAACACCATATATTTT
TRBV6-6	TRBJ2-4	NA	NA	CASSHAGAAKNIQYF	TGTGCCAGCAGCCACGCGGGGGCGGCCAAAAACATTCAGTACTTC
TRBV2	TRBJ2-7	TRBD2	NA	CASRAGVYEQYF	TGTGCCAGCCGAGCGGGAGTCTACGAGCAGTACTTC
TRBV9	TRBJ2-7	TRBD2	NA	CASSVGLAGIYEQYF	TGTGCCAGCAGCGTGGGACTAGCGGGAATCTACGAGCAGTACTTC
TRBV27	TRBJ2-7	NA	once	CASYGGTNPYEQYF	TGTGCCAGCTATGGCGGGACGAACCCCTACGAGCAGTACTTC
TRBV2	TRBJ1-6	NA	NA	CASSGPEGQGSYNSPLHF	TGTGCCAGCAGTGGTCCGGAGGGGCAAGGCTCCTATAATTCACCCCTCCACTTT
TRBV6-1	TRBJ2-3	NA	NA	CASGMETLAPDTQYF	TGTGCCAGCGGTATGGAGACCCTGGCCCCAGATACGCAGTATTTT
TRBV27	TRBJ2-1	NA	NA	CASTIAGWGYNEQFF	TGTGCCAGCACTATTGCGGGCTGGGGTTACAATGAGCAGTTCTTC
TRBV19	TRBJ1-1	NA	NA	CASSWDGRNTEAFF	TGTGCCAGTAGTTGGGATGGGAGGAACACTGAAGCTTTCTTT
TRBV28	TRBJ2-7	NA	NA	CASSLLGGGYEQYF	TGTGCCAGCAGTTTATTGGGAGGTGGCTACGAGCAGTACTTC
TRBV28	TRBJ1-6	NA	once	CASSLEGNHSPLHF	TGTGCCAGCAGTTTAGAGGGGAACCATTCACCCCTCCACTTT
TRBV19	TRBJ1-1	TRBD1	NA	CASSINRGTEAFF	TGTGCCAGTAGTATTAACAGGGGAACTGAAGCTTTCTTT
TRBV5-8	TRBJ1-5	NA	NA	CASSLYSNQPQHF	TGTGCCAGCAGCTTGTATAGCAATCAGCCCCAGCATTTT
TRBV18	TRBJ2-7	TRBD2	many	CASSPSASGGYEQYF	TGTGCCAGCTCACCCTCGGCTAGCGGGGGCTACGAGCAGTACTTC
TRBV6-5	TRBJ1-2	TRBD1	NA	CASSYSRTGGYGYTF	TGTGCCAGCAGTTACTCGCGCACAGGGGGCTATGGCTACACCTTC
TRBV11-2	TRBJ2-7	NA	NA	CASSSPSNYEQYF	TGTGCCAGCAGCTCACCTAGTAACTACGAGCAGTACTTC
TRBV18	TRBJ1-1	NA	few	CASSAGQTEAFF	TGTGCCAGCTCGGCGGGACAAACTGAAGCTTTCTTT
TRBV9	TRBJ1-1	NA	few	CASGGPEAFF	TGTGCCAGCGGTGGTCCTGAAGCTTTCTTT
TRBV15	TRBJ2-1	TRBD1	NA	CATSRSGGAYNEQFF	TGTGCCACCAGCAGATCAGGGGGCGCCTACAATGAGCAGTTCTTC